The source of this TCR beta chain is a study of shared clonotypes between healthy human individuals. Study-wide background: Donor composition was a couple of women and three men, aged 18 to 49.

Germline V gene data show CDR1 as SGHNT and CDR2 as YYREEE (reference sequence). The J segment lost 5 bases and the V segment lost 2 bases, leaving 7 bases of the junction unmatched. This CDR3 contains 14 residues. Sorted-subset replicate PCR reactions were performed with around 200 ng DNA, corresponding to tens of thousands of T cell genomes. TCRdb keeps only in-frame clones here, not all; method: immunoSEQ multiplex PCR. The sample holds 550,000 to 750,000 clones, roughly 95% seen once. Broader study findings: In this cohort, only blood was sampled, and tissue repertoires likely differ.

CD45RO negativity and positive selection for CCR7 defined naive CD8 cells, a population that excluded terminally differentiated effector memory CD45RA+ cells. Notes on this clone: Its antigen is not known.

The sample taken for sequencing was naive CD8+ T cells sorted from blood. The chain is built from TRBV5-4 and TRBJ2-7, with 7 bases that match TRBD2. The source of this sequence is a woman aged 30 to 39 in good health. Here the CDR3 DNA reads TGTGCCAGCAGCTTAGGCGGGAGTACCCACGAGCAGTACTTC. Translation gives CASSLGGSTHEQYF.